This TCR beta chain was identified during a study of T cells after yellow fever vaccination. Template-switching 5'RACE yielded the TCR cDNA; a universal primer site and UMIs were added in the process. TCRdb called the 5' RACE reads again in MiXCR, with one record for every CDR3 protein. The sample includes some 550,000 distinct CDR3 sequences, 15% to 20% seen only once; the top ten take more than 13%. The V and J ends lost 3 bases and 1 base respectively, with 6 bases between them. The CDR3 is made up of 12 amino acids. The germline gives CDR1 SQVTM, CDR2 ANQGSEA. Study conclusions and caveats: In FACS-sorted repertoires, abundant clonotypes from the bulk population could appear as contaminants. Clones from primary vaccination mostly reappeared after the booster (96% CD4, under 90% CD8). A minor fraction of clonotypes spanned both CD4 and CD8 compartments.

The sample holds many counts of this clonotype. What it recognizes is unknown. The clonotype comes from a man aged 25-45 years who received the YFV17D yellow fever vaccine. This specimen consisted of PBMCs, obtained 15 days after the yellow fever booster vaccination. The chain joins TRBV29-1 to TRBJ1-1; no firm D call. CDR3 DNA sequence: TGCAGCGTTGAGAAGGGGAACACTGAAGCTTTCTTT. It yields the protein CSVEKGNTEAFF.